This record concerns one T cell receptor beta chain sequence. The clone's antigen remains unknown. Per-nucleotide qualities are absent, and no much larger clonotype sits a single base away. This specimen belongs to a study of shared clonotypes between healthy human individuals (dated by TCRdb to between 2020 and 2021). Describing the broader study: The cohort comprised a couple of women and a few men aged 18 to 49 years. For each donor, three plates each were used for CD4 naive and CD4 memory, two plates were used for CD8 naive, and one plate was used for CD8 memory. To estimate repertoire size and how much clonotype sharing occurs between individuals, the study deeply sequenced the blood TCR repertoires of 5 or 6 healthy adults. Libraries were prepared and TCR repertoires were sequenced by different laboratories using diverse techniques, in order to increase sequencing depth and limit assay-specific biases. Between about 0.8 and 9 billion PBMCs per donor were obtained by leukapheresis.

Based on the germline V gene (reference sequence), the CDR1 and CDR2 sequences are SSHAT and FNYEAQ. Including cysteine and phenylalanine, the CDR3 has 14 amino acids. CDR3 DNA only is kept here, 42 bases in frame from base 1. V is cut by 5 bases and J by 4 bases, and the space between the germline ends is 13 bases. The donors were healthy, HIV-negative adults with no recently reported acute infections or vaccinations. Every donor was a Caucasian adult living in Nashville, Tennessee, USA. CD4+ T cells were enriched by magnetic negative selection, after which naive cells were positively selected on CD45RA and the negative fraction was taken as the memory subset. Blood was collected by leukapheresis, and PBMCs were isolated by Ficoll-Histopaque density gradient centrifugation and then cryopreserved in liquid nitrogen vapor phase. Analytical flow cytometry was used to check the purity and quantity of each magnetically sorted T cell population. From each sorted fraction, genomic DNA was isolated and quantified by UV absorbance on a Nanodrop 2000c.

Study-wide conclusions, independent of this receptor: Based on pairwise subsampling, the degree of clonotype sharing among donors was expected to be affected by sequencing depth. Sampling was restricted to blood, and TCR repertoires in tissues likely differ from the TCR repertoires found in blood. The genetic and exposure-history diversity represented was limited by the small number of donors. Across a handful of donors, 4.5% to 6.5% of naive CD4, 3.5% of naive CD8, 2.3% of memory CD4, and under 0.45% of memory CD8 clonotypes were shared. Even with the large sequencing depth, rarefaction of the sorted-subset datasets indicated that sequencing was incomplete. Estimated clonotype richness was generally larger for naive than for memory subsets. Higher generation probabilities were observed for clonotypes shared by all four sorted-subset donors than for non-shared clonotypes.

Using the deep immunoSEQ assay, TCR CDR3 regions were amplified from genomic DNA by multiplex PCR. Extracted genomic DNA from each cell subset was spread evenly across all wells of several immunoSEQ 96-well plates, with each plate serving as a replicate. For sorted subsets, each replicate PCR was loaded with approximately 190 ng genomic DNA, equivalent to 30,000 or so T cell genomes. Purified libraries were quantified with a Qubit 3.0 fluorometer, sized on a Bioanalyzer 2100, and re-quantified with the KAPA Library Quantification kit. Every immunoSEQ 96-well plate was sequenced on a separate single-read 150-cycle Illumina NextSeq 550 flow cell. Processing in the source paper ran as follows. Because only junctional sequences without quality scores were contained in the immunoSEQ output, filtering matching that applied to full-length reads could not be performed. To assign V/J genes and CDR3, sequences were annotated against IMGT germline references using PyIR, a Python wrapper for IgBLAST v1.9. Reads with weak V/J assignments (E-value above 1e-6), missing CDR3, stop codons, out-of-frame junctions, or ambiguous translated residues were removed. V3J clonotypes were defined as sequences sharing the same inferred V gene, J gene, and CDR3 amino acid sequence. The percentage overlap between two repertoires was calculated by dividing the number of shared unique clonotypes by the size of the smaller repertoire. Three approaches were used to assess repertoire richness: RTK rarefaction, the Chao1 estimator, and Recon v2.1 estimates of unobserved clonotypes. Generation probabilities for all TCRbeta clonotypes obtained by the gDNA method from a handful of donors were computed using OLGA. The table comes from immuneACCESS by way of TCRdb, which keeps in-frame sequences with V and J called. Part of the clones is missing from these tables; in studies checked, under half for an unresolved V gene and the rest for unknown reasons. The V and J calls and clone size are taken from that table; D and trimming were inferred from the DNA. This sample holds some 2,500,000 clones; about 90% were observed only once. Of the sample, around 0.4% falls within the top ten clones.

Recombination linked TRBV7-7 to TRBJ2-3, and perhaps TRBD1 as D gene, on 5 matching bases. This TCR was recovered from a man aged 18 to 30 in good health. Some clones in this sample may be carry-over from other donors' samples. The material sequenced was naive CD4+ T cells from PBMCs. The cell subset or site label on this specimen signifies: CD45RA+ positively selected. CDR3 sequence: CASSDLGASDTQYF. The nucleotide sequence reads TGTGCCAGCAGCGACCTAGGGGCATCAGATACGCAGTATTTT.